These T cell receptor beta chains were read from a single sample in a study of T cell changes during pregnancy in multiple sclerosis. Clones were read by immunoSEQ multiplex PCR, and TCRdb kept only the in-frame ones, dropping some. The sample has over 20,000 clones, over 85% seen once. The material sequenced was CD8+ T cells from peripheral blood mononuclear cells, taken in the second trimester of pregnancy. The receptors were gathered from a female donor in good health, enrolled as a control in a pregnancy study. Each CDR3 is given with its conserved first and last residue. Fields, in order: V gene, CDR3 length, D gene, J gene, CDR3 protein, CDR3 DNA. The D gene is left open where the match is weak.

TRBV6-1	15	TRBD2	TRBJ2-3	CASITGTSSSDTQYF	TGTGCCAGCATTACCGGGACTAGCAGTTCAGATACGCAGTATTTT
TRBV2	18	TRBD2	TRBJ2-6	CASLVVAGGFSGANVLTF	TGTGCCAGCTTAGTGGTGGCGGGGGGCTTCTCTGGGGCCAACGTCCTGACTTTC
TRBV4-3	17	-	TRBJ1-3	CASSQAGTPDSGNTIYF	TGCGCCAGCAGCCAAGCCGGGACACCCGATTCTGGAAACACCATATATTTT
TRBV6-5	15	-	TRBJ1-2	CASSIKTDSLGGYTF	TGTGCCAGCAGTATAAAGACGGACTCCCTGGGTGGCTACACCTTC
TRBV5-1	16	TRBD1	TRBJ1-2	CASSFDFDRAIDGYTF	TGCGCCAGCAGCTTTGACTTCGACAGGGCTATTGATGGCTACACCTTC
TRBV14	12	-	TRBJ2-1	CASSQGGNEQFF	TGTGCCAGCAGCCAAGGCGGGAATGAGCAGTTCTTC
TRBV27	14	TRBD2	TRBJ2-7	CASSLTSGLYEQYF	TGTGCCAGCAGTTTGACTAGCGGGTTGTACGAGCAGTACTTC
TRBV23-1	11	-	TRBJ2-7	CANGKGCEQYF	TGCGCCAACGGAAAGGGGTGCGAGCAGTACTTC
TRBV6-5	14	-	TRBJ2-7	CASSYSPLTYEQYF	TGTGCCAGCAGTTACTCTCCGCTAACCTACGAGCAGTACTTC
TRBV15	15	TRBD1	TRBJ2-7	CATSRGDRGGSGQYF	TGTGCCACCAGCAGAGGCGACAGGGGCGGGTCCGGGCAGTACTTC
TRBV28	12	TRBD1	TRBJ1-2	CASRPTGGSYTF	TGTGCCAGCAGGCCGACAGGGGGGAGCTACACCTTC
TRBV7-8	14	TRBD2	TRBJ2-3	CASSRTSGADTQYF	TGTGCCAGCAGTCGTACTAGCGGGGCAGATACGCAGTATTTT